Included here is one T cell receptor beta chain sequence, with context. Its specificity is not known. Clones were read by immunoSEQ multiplex PCR, and TCRdb kept only the in-frame ones, dropping some. This sample has roughly 100,000 clones, with roughly nine tenths found just once. Time point denoted: cycle 4 day 1 (C4D1), after 6 weeks of nivolumab. Brentuximab vedotin exposure varied among the patients, all of whom had relapsed after autologous stem cell transplantation. Germline CDR1 MNHEY, CDR2 SVGAGI. CDR3 length: 13 residues. Trimming at V came to 6 bases and at J to 8 bases, leaving 7 bases not matched to a gene. This sample stems from a study of PD-1 blockade in classical Hodgkin lymphoma. General study findings and limits: The CD4+ diversity rise by C4D1 was clearest in complete responders. As was reported, newly diagnosed patients showed lower baseline TCR diversity than healthy donors did. Some patients began nivolumab under 1 year after ASCT. These patients were excluded from later analyses.

Specimen: peripheral blood mononuclear cells (PBMCs), collected before the fourth cycle of nivolumab. This rearrangement joins TRBV6-5 to TRBJ1-2; 9 nucleotides match TRBD1. The receptor comes from a human donor with classical Hodgkin lymphoma. The CDR3 loop reads CASSRDRVDGYTF. The CDR3 bases are TGTGCCAGCAGCCGGGACAGGGTCGACGGCTACACCTTC.